This passage covers 25 T cell receptor beta chains from one sample sequenced in a study of blood T cell repertoires in COVID-19. The method was immunoSEQ multiplex PCR; TCRdb's version includes in-frame clones alone and lacks a portion of them. The table includes roughly 130,000 clones, more than 75% detected once. The sequenced material came from peripheral blood. These receptor sequences come from a man older than 75 with acute or convalescent COVID-19.

This chain uses TRBV2 with TRBJ2-7; TRBD1 is a possible D gene (6 bases). Trimming cost V 7 bases and J 4 bases, with 14 bases left between them. The CDR3 totals 13 residues. The germline CDR1 and CDR2 sequences are SNHLY and FYNNEI. The CDR3 is CASMYGGQYEQYF. In nucleotides, the CDR3 is TGTGCCAGCATGTATGGGGGCCAGTACGAGCAGTACTTC.

The V call is TRBV18, the J call TRBJ2-2; no definite D call. The CDR3 totals 16 residues. Germline-derived CDR1 and CDR2 are KGHSH and LQKENI. The V gene lost 4 bases and the J gene lost 0 bases, with 12 bases spanning the gap. The CDR3 nucleotides are TGTGCCAGCTCACGTACACAGAACGCGAACACCGGGGAGCTGTTTTTT. Translated, it gives CASSRTQNANTGELFF.

J is TRBJ1-2 and V is TRBV28; D might be TRBD1 (6 bases). Germline V lookup: CDR1 MDHEN, CDR2 SYDVKM. The length of the CDR3 is 14 residues. The V and J ends lost 5 bases and 1 base respectively, with 11 bases between them. CDR3: CASSTGLGNYGYTF. As DNA, the CDR3 is TGTGCCAGCAGTACAGGGCTGGGTAACTATGGCTACACCTTC.

Comment on this clone: One end of the junction is discordant with germline, which a read error may explain. The gene calls are TRBV7-3 and TRBJ2-2; no clear D gene. Germline V gene sequence: CDR1 SGHTA, CDR2 FQGTGA. This CDR3 is built from 13 residues. The CDR3 DNA is TGTGCCAGCAGGTTAACGTCGACCGGGGAGCTGTTTTTT. Protein sequence: CASRLTSTGELFF.

The chain has TRBV18 and TRBJ2-1; possibly TRBD2 for D (6 bases). CDR3 size: 15 residues. CDR1 and CDR2 from the germline V gene are KGHSH and LQKENI. V was trimmed by 2 bases and J by 4 bases, leaving 12 bases between them. The CDR3 DNA reads as TGTGCCAGCTCACCAATGGGACTCCAATACAATGAGCAGTTCTTC. This sequence encodes CASSPMGLQYNEQFF.

This clone was seen once. V is TRBV5-1 and J is TRBJ2-1, with D perhaps matching TRBD2 (6 bases). Germline V gene data show CDR1 as SGHRS and CDR2 as YFSETQ. The CDR3 is 15 residues long. V lost 0 bases, J lost 4 bases, and 11 bases lay in between. Written as DNA, the CDR3 is TGCGCCAGCAGCTTGGCCGGGGGTACGTACAATGAGCAGTTCTTC. This translates into CASSLAGGTYNEQFF.

This clone is a singleton in its sample. The rearrangement joins TRBV4-1 to TRBJ1-4; the D gene is possibly TRBD1 (6 bases). The CDR3 contains 16 residues. Between the trimmed V and J ends, which lost 2 bases and 10 bases, there was a span of 20 bases. Germline-derived CDR1 and CDR2 are MGHRA and YSYEKL. The CDR3 is CASSQLTGQGSVKLFF. CDR3 nucleotides: TGCGCCAGCAGCCAACTAACAGGGCAGGGCAGTGTAAAACTGTTTTTT.

This rearrangement joins TRBV20-1 to TRBJ1-1; D perhaps matches TRBD1 (5 bases). Between the trimmed V and J ends, which lost 3 bases and 1 base, there was a span of 15 bases. CDR3 length: 15 amino acids. Germline CDR1 DFQATT, CDR2 SNEGSKA (reference sequence). CDR3 DNA sequence: TGCAGTGCTAGTCGGGCCGGGGGGAGGAACACTGAAGCTTTCTTT. The encoded protein is CSASRAGGRNTEAFF.

The chain carries TRBV19 and TRBJ1-1; D gene ambiguous. Germline-derived CDR1 and CDR2 are LNHDA and SQIVND (reference sequence). The CDR3 loop spans 13 amino acids. V was trimmed by 2 bases and J by 1 base, leaving 5 bases between them. The CDR3 DNA follows: TGTGCCAGTAGTATAAGAGGGAACACTGAAGCTTTCTTT. Translation gives CASSIRGNTEAFF.

The gene calls are TRBV5-6 and TRBJ2-5; D is uncertain. CDR3 length equals 12 residues. In germline, CDR1 is SGHDT, CDR2 YYEEEE. Trimming shortened V by 1 base and J by 5 bases, and 6 bases separated the two germline ends. The CDR3, as DNA: TGTGCCAGCAGCTTGTACCGGGAGACCCAGTACTTC. Translating it yields CASSLYRETQYF.

This rearrangement joins TRBV2 to TRBJ2-7, with a possible D match to TRBD1 (6 bases). This CDR3 has 15 residues. Germline V gives CDR1 SNHLY, CDR2 FYNNEI. Trimming stripped 10 bases from V and 7 bases from J, with 26 bases between. CDR3 amino acids: CATTQGAGIRGEQYF. CDR3 nucleotides: TGTGCCACCACACAGGGCGCCGGAATTCGAGGAGAGCAGTACTTC.

The rearrangement joins TRBV7-9 to TRBJ2-7; the D is unclear. This CDR3 is built from 12 residues. V shed 2 bases and J shed 6 bases, with 8 bases lying between them. Germline CDR1 reads SEHNR; CDR2 reads FQNEAQ (reference sequence). The CDR3 DNA reads TGTGCCAGCAGCTTAATGGCCGTCGAGCAGTACTTC. Protein: CASSLMAVEQYF.

The CDR3 coding sequence is TGTGCCAGCAGCTTGTGGCAGGGAAATGAAAAACTGTTTTTT. Protein product: CASSLWQGNEKLFF. The chain uses TRBV5-6 and TRBJ1-4; TRBD1 might be the D (5 bases). The germline V gene encodes CDR1 SGHDT and CDR2 YYEEEE. The CDR3 contains 14 residues. Deletions cut 1 base from V and 5 bases from J, with 9 bases between.

This sequence joins TRBV5-5 and TRBJ2-7; 7 nucleotides agree with TRBD2. The germline V gene encodes CDR1 SGHKS and CDR2 YYEKEE (reference sequence). This CDR3 region has 14 residues. V lost 2 bases to trimming and J lost 3 bases; unmatched junction nucleotides: 5. CDR3: CASSFGGEFYEQYF. The CDR3 DNA reads as TGTGCCAGCAGCTTTGGGGGGGAATTCTACGAGCAGTACTTC.

This clone came up once. The V and J genes are TRBV19 and TRBJ2-2, with 9 nucleotides matching TRBD1. The germline CDR1 and CDR2 sequences are LNHDA and SQIVND (reference sequence). V lost 7 bases and J lost 5; bases outside the gene matches: 5. The CDR3 extends over 14 amino acids. The CDR3 region has the DNA TGTGCCAGTATGGACAGGGGCCGGACCGGGGAGCTGTTTTTT. It yields the protein CASMDRGRTGELFF.

The rearrangement uses TRBV28 and TRBJ1-2, with 7 bases fitting TRBD1. Germline loops: CDR1 MDHEN, CDR2 SYDVKM. J gave up 0 bases and V 4 bases, and 5 bases lay outside the gene matches. The CDR3 spans 15 residues. The CDR3 loop is CASSSIQGANYGYTF. The CDR3 nucleotides read TGTGCCAGCAGTTCTATCCAGGGGGCTAACTATGGCTACACCTTC.

This rearrangement joins TRBV9 to TRBJ2-2; D not certain. The CDR3 spans 14 residues. Germline V gene sequence: CDR1 SGDLS, CDR2 YYNGEE. V lost 3 bases and J lost 5, with 11 bases in between. In DNA form, the CDR3 reads TGTGCCAGCAGCGCTGAGCAAGTTACCGGGGAGCTGTTTTTT. Translation gives CASSAEQVTGELFF.

The chain couples TRBV4-3 to TRBJ1-1; TRBD1 might be the D (5 bases). The CDR3 spans 16 residues. V lost 1 base and J lost 0, with 12 bases in between. Looked up from germline, CDR1 is LGHNA and CDR2 is YSLEER. The CDR3 loop reads CASSQGQGGMNTEAFF. In DNA, the CDR3 is TGCGCCAGCAGCCAAGGGCAGGGCGGGATGAACACTGAAGCTTTCTTT.

Only a few counts were recorded for this clone. The CDR3 DNA sequence: TGTGCCAGCAGGTCAGCGGGACCTCGGGAGACCCAGTACTTC. Amino acids: CASRSAGPRETQYF. This chain joins TRBV28 and TRBJ2-5; 7 nucleotides agree with TRBD2. V trimming: 6 bases; J trimming: 5 bases; junction bases outside the gene matches: 9. The V gene's germline CDR1 is MDHEN and CDR2 SYDVKM. The CDR3 has 14 amino acids.

The chain employs TRBV4-2 and TRBJ2-2, with TRBD1 as a possible D gene (6 bases). Germline loops: CDR1 LGHNA, CDR2 YNFKEQ. This CDR3 contains 14 residues. Trimming removed 0 bases at V and 13 bases at J, with 15 bases between. The CDR3 sequence: CASSQEVQGLRLFF. CDR3 DNA: TGTGCCAGCAGCCAAGAGGTACAGGGCTTACGGCTGTTTTTT.

The genes are TRBV19 and TRBJ2-3; tentative D call: TRBD2 (7 bases). V dropped 6 bases and J dropped 5 bases, with 18 bases sitting between them. This CDR3 has 15 amino acids. Per germline, CDR1 LNHDA and CDR2 SQIVND (reference sequence). The CDR3 protein is CASREVGGPIDTQYF. Written as DNA, the CDR3 is TGTGCCAGTAGAGAGGTGGGGGGGCCAATAGATACGCAGTATTTT.

The rearrangement joins TRBV7-3 to TRBJ1-1, with D perhaps TRBD1 (6 bases). The V gene lost 4 bases and the J gene lost 5 bases, with 11 bases spanning the gap. The CDR3 has 13 residues. In germline, CDR1 is SGHTA, CDR2 FQGTGA. The CDR3 DNA is TGTGCCAGCAGCTCCCTAGGGGGAACTGAAGCTTTCTTT. The encoded protein is CASSSLGGTEAFF.

The genes are TRBV2 and TRBJ2-5, with 8 bases matching TRBD1. CDR1 and CDR2 from the germline V gene are SNHLY and FYNNEI. The CDR3 runs 14 residues. J gave up 5 bases and V 1 base, and 3 bases lay outside the gene matches. The CDR3 region is CASSEGTGRETQYF. CDR3 bases: TGTGCCAGCAGTGAAGGGACAGGGCGCGAGACCCAGTACTTC.

About this clone: The identical CDR3 is also encoded by other nucleotide sequences in the sample. The rearrangement uses TRBV6-1 and TRBJ1-5; D remains ambiguous. CDR1 is MNHNS, CDR2 SASEGT, per germline. This CDR3 has 14 amino acids. V was pared by 3 bases and J by 0 bases, with 6 bases between. CDR3 amino acids: CASSDGGSNQPQHF. In DNA, the CDR3 is TGTGCCAGCAGTGACGGCGGTAGCAATCAGCCCCAGCATTTT.

This clone appeared a few times. This rearrangement joins TRBV20-1 to TRBJ2-2, with TRBD1 identical over 9 bases. Germline assignment: CDR1 DFQATT and CDR2 SNEGSKA (reference sequence). With V trimmed by 3 bases and J by 4 bases, 6 bases remained unmatched. This CDR3 comprises 15 residues. The CDR3 DNA follows: TGCAGTGCTAGTCGACAGGGGGTGTCCACCGGGGAGCTGTTTTTT. It translates to CSASRQGVSTGELFF.